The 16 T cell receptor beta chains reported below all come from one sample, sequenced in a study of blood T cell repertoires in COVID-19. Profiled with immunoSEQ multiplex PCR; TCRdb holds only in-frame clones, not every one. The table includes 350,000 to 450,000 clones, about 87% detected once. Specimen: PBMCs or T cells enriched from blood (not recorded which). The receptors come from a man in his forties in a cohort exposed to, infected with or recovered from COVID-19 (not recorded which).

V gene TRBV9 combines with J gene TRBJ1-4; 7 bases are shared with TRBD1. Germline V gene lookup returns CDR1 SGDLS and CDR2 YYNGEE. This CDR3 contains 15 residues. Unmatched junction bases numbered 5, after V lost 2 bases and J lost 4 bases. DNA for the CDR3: TGTGCCAGCAGCGTCGAACCAGGGGGTAATGAAAAACTGTTTTTT. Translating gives CASSVEPGGNEKLFF.

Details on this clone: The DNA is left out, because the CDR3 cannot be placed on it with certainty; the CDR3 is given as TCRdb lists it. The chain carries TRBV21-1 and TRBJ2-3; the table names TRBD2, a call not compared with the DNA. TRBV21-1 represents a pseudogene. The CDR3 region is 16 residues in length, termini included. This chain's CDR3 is CASSKVASGTTDTQYF.

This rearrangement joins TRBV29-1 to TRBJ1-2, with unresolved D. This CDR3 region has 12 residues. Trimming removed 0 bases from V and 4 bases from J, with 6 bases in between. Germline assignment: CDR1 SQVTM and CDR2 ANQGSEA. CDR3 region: CSVEDYGYGYTF. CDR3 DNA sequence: TGCAGCGTTGAAGATTACGGCTATGGCTACACCTTC.

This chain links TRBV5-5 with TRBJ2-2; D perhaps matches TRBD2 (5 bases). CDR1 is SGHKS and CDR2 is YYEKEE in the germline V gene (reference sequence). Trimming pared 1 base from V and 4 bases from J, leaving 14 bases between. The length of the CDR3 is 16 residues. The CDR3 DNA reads TGTGCCAGCAGCTTGCGTATTGGCGGGCGCACCGGGGAGCTGTTTTTT. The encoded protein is CASSLRIGGRTGELFF.

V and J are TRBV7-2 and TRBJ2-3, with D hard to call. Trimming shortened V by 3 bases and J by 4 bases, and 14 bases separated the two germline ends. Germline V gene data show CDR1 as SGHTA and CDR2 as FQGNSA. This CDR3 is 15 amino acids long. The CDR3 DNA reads TGTGCCAGCAGCTTCCTGCCAGCTGCGGCAGATACGCAGTATTTT. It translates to CASSFLPAAADTQYF.

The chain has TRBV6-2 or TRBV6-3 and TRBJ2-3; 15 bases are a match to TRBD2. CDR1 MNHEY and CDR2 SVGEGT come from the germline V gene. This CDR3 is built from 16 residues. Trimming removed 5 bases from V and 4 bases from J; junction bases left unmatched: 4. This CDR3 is CASSPGLAGGSDTQYF. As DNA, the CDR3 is TGTGCCAGCAGTCCCGGACTAGCGGGAGGGTCAGATACGCAGTATTTT.

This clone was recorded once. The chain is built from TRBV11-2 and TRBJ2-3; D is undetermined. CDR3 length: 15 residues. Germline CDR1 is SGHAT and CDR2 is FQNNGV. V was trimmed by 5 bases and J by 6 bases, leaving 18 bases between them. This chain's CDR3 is CASSPLGIMADTQYF. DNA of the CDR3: TGTGCCAGCAGCCCCCTAGGCATCATGGCCGATACGCAGTATTTT.

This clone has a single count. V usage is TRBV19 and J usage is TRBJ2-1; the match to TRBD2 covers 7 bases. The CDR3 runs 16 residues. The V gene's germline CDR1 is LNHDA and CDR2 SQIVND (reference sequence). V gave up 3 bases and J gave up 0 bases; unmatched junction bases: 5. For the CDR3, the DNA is TGTGCCAGTAGTATCCTCGGCGGGAGCTCCTACAATGAGCAGTTCTTC. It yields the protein CASSILGGSSYNEQFF.

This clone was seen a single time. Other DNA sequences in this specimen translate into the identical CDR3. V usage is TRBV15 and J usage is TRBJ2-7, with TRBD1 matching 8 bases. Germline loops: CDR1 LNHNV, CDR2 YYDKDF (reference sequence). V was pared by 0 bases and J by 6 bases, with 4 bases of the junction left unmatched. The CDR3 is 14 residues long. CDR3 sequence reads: CATSRDQGASEQYF. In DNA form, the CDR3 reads TGTGCCACCAGCAGAGATCAGGGGGCGAGCGAGCAGTACTTC.

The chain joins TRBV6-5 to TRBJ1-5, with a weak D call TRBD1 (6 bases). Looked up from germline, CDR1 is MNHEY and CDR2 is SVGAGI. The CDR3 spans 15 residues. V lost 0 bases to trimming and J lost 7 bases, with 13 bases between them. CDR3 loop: CASSYSKQGGQPQHF. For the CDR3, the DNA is TGTGCCAGCAGTTACTCGAAACAGGGCGGACAGCCCCAGCATTTT.

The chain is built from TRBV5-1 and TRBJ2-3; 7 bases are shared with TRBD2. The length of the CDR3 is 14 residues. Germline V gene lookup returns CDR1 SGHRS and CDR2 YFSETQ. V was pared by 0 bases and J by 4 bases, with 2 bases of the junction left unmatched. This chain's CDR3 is CASSLGGRADTQYF. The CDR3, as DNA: TGCGCCAGCAGCTTGGGAGGGAGGGCAGATACGCAGTATTTT.

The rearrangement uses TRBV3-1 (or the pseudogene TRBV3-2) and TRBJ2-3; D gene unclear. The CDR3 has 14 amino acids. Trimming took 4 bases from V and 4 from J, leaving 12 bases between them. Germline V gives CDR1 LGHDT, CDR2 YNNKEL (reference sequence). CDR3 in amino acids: CASSPTLAADTQYF. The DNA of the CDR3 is TGTGCCAGCAGCCCTACCCTTGCCGCAGATACGCAGTATTTT.

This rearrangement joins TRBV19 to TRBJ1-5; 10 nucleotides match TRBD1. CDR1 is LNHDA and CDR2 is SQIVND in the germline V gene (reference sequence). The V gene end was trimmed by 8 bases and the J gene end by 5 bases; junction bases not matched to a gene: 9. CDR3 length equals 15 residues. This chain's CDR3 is CASGEMGQGHQPQHF. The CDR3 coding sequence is TGTGCCAGTGGGGAAATGGGACAGGGGCATCAGCCCCAGCATTTT.

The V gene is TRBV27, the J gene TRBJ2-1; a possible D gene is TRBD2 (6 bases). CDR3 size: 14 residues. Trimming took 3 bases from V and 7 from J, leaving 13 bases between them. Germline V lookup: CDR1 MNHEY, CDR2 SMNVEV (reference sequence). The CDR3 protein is CASSFLAYPNEQFF. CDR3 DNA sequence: TGTGCCAGCAGTTTTCTAGCGTACCCTAATGAGCAGTTCTTC.

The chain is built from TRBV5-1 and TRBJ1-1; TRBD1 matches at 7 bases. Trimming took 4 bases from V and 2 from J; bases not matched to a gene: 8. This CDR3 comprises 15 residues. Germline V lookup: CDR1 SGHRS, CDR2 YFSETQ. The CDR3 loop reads CASSPQDRLNTEAFF. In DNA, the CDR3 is TGCGCCAGCAGCCCTCAGGACAGGCTAAACACTGAAGCTTTCTTT.

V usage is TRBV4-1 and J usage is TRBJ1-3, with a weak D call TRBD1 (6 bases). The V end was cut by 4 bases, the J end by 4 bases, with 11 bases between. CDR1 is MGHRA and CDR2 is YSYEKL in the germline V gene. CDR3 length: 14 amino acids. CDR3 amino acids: CASSLRTVGNTIYF. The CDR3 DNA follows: TGCGCCAGCAGCCTCCGGACAGTGGGAAACACCATATATTTT.